This paragraph covers one T cell receptor (beta chain) sequence. Antigen unknown. The sample belongs to a study of cytomegalovirus exposure and HLA in healthy donors. General study results and limits: Three of the chains that were CMV-associated were confirmed in vitro to be specific for CMV antigens. Later on, an analysis found that several of the most significant clusters appeared to be linked to common viral pathogens, which included parvovirus B19.

The PCR used 60 Vbeta and 13 Jbeta primers. Profiling relied on immunoSEQ multiplex PCR, and the TCRdb table lists in-frame clones only, not all of them. This repertoire shows around 150,000 clones, around 80% found once; its top ten account for 8.5% to 10%. The CDR3 contains 15 residues. V was cut by 2 bases and J by 7 bases, with 13 bases left in between. Per the germline V gene, CDR1 is SGHRS and CDR2 is YFSETQ. Sequencing was carried out using PBMCs. V and J are TRBV5-1 and TRBJ1-6; TRBD1 might be the D (5 bases). The source is a man between 18 and 29 years old in good health and CMV-seropositive. Written as DNA, the CDR3 is TGCGCCAGCAGCTTATCCAGGGCTCTAAATTCACCCCTCCACTTT. This sequence encodes CASSLSRALNSPLHF.